The 26 T cell receptor beta chains below were found in one sample sequenced in a study of molecular identifiers for immune sequencing clone quantification. Each CDR3 protein is one row after TCRdb ran MiXCR on the PCR reads. The table has roughly 93,000 distinct CDR3 sequences, approximately 25% seen once. The sequencing input was naive CD8+ T cells from blood, with Jurkat cell RNA spiked in. Subset indicated: FACS-sorted CD8+CD4-CCR7+CD45RA+ naive T cells. The receptors come from a human donor in good health. Some libraries in this study had Jurkat cell RNA spiked in.

Comments on this clonotype: A junction end diverges from the germline sequence, so it may reflect a read error. The V call is TRBV28, the J call TRBJ1-4, with D possibly matching TRBD1 (5 bases). CDR1 and CDR2 from the germline V gene are MDHEN and SYDVKM. The CDR3 covers 16 residues. Here the CDR3 reads CASSFPNQGGNEELFF. CDR3 nucleotide sequence: TGTGCCAGCAGTTTCCCGAACCAGGGAGGTAATGAAGAACTGTTTTTT.

The table lists this clonotype with a few counts. The chain carries TRBV28 and TRBJ2-7; D might be TRBD1 or TRBD2, each matching 6 bases. The CDR3 is 15 residues long. Germline-derived CDR1 and CDR2 are MDHEN and SYDVKM. Between the trimmed V and J ends, which lost 3 bases and 7 bases, there was a span of 19 bases. CDR3 amino acids: CASSFIPGASAEQYF. The DNA of the CDR3 is TGTGCCAGCAGTTTTATTCCGGGGGCATCCGCGGAGCAGTACTTC.

The chain combines TRBV6-1 with TRBJ1-1; D is undetermined. This CDR3 is 15 amino acids long. The V gene's germline CDR1 is MNHNS and CDR2 SASEGT. V was shortened by 2 bases and J by 1 base, with 11 bases between the two germline ends. DNA for the CDR3: TGTGCCAGCAGTGAAAGGAGAGGTCAGAACACTGAAGCTTTCTTT. It translates to CASSERRGQNTEAFF.

The rearrangement uses TRBV7-2 and TRBJ1-4, with D possibly matching TRBD1 (6 bases). The germline CDR1 and CDR2 sequences are SGHTA and FQGNSA. The CDR3 has 17 amino acids. V lost 1 base and J lost 8, with 20 bases in between. This CDR3 is CASSLGERAGGGEKLFF. The CDR3 nucleotides are TGTGCCAGCAGCTTAGGCGAGAGGGCAGGAGGGGGGGAAAAACTGTTTTTT.

Regarding this clonotype: Mismatch with germline at one junction end may stem from a read error. The V and J genes are TRBV6-2 or TRBV6-3 and TRBJ2-7, with 9 nucleotides matching TRBD2. There are 17 residues in the CDR3. Germline CDR1 MNHEY, CDR2 SVGEGT. CDR3 residues: CASSYSHEAGGSYAQYF. CDR3 in DNA: TGTGCCAGCAGTTACTCCCATGAAGCGGGGGGATCCTACGCGCAGTACTTC.

The chain combines TRBV29-1 with TRBJ2-2; tentatively, D is TRBD2 (5 bases). Between the trimmed V and J ends, which lost 4 bases and 6 bases, there was a span of 12 bases. The CDR3 consists of 13 residues. CDR1 is SQVTM and CDR2 is ANQGSEA in the germline V gene. The CDR3 sequence is CSVVSPRAGELFF. The CDR3 coding sequence is TGCAGCGTTGTAAGCCCGCGGGCCGGGGAGCTGTTTTTT.

This clonotype was recorded many times. The J gene is TRBJ2-7, the V gene TRBV7-2; 8 bases are a match to TRBD1. Germline CDR1 is SGHTA and CDR2 is FQGNSA. This CDR3 is built from 13 residues. V lost 4 bases, J lost 3 bases, and 2 bases stayed unmatched. CDR3 bases: TGTGCCAGCAGCTCCGGGACAGGCTACGAGCAGTACTTC. This sequence encodes CASSSGTGYEQYF.

This clonotype was detected many times. V gene TRBV20-1 combines with J gene TRBJ2-7; TRBD2 matches at 10 bases. CDR3 length: 15 residues. CDR1 is DFQATT and CDR2 is SNEGSKA in the germline V gene (reference sequence). J was trimmed by 0 bases and V by 6 bases; bases with no gene match: 8. The CDR3: CSAAELAGSSYEQYF. DNA of the CDR3: TGCAGTGCGGCAGAACTAGCGGGAAGCTCCTACGAGCAGTACTTC.

This clonotype has more than one count but fewer than ten. The chain employs TRBV30 and TRBJ2-1; 9 bases align to TRBD1. V shed 1 base and J 7 bases; nucleotides not matched to a gene: 5. Germline CDR1 GTSNPN, CDR2 SVGIG (reference sequence). The CDR3 loop spans 14 amino acids. CDR3 in DNA: TGTGCCTGGAGTGCGGGACAGGGAGCGAATGAGCAGTTCTTC. Its translation: CAWSAGQGANEQFF.

This clonotype was detected ten times or more. The CDR3 reads CASRGQIQETQYF. In DNA, the CDR3 is TGTGCCAGTCGAGGGCAGATCCAAGAGACCCAGTACTTC. The chain is built from TRBV7-9 and TRBJ2-5, with D possibly matching TRBD2 (5 bases). Per the germline V gene, CDR1 is SEHNR and CDR2 is FQNEAQ (reference sequence). Trimming stripped 9 bases from V and 1 base from J, with 12 bases between. The CDR3 runs to 13 residues.

CDR3 sequence (DNA): TGCAGCGTGTTACAGGGGGCGGGAGAAAAACTGTTTTTT. Translated, it gives CSVLQGAGEKLFF. The chain joins TRBV29-1 to TRBJ1-4; the match to TRBD1 covers 9 bases. J was trimmed by 8 bases and V by 6 bases; bases with no gene match: 7. This CDR3 is 13 amino acids long. In germline, CDR1 is SQVTM, CDR2 ANQGSEA.

This clonotype has only a few counts. V gene TRBV3-1 combines with J gene TRBJ2-2, with 7 bases lining up with TRBD2. Losses at the gene ends were 4 bases for V and 6 bases for J; bases not matched to a gene: 11. Germline CDR1 is LGHDT and CDR2 is YNNKEL (reference sequence). CDR3 length: 16 amino acids. CDR3 residues: CASSRLGLVIPGELFF. CDR3 in DNA: TGTGCCAGCAGCCGACTCGGACTAGTTATCCCCGGGGAGCTGTTTTTT. Full variable domain (missing parts from reference TRBV3-1 and TRBJ2-2): DTAVSQTPKYLVTQMGNDKSIKCEQNLGHDTMYWYKQDSKKFLKIMFSYNNKELIINETVPNRFSPKSPDKAHLNLHINSLELGDSAVYFCASSRLGLVIPGELFFGEGSRLTVL.

This clonotype was recorded a few times. V usage is TRBV4-3 and J usage is TRBJ2-1; 7 positions agree with TRBD2. The J segment lost 5 bases and the V segment lost 5 bases, leaving 15 bases of the junction unmatched. The CDR3 loop spans 17 amino acids. Germline V lookup: CDR1 LGHNA, CDR2 YSLEER. In DNA form, the CDR3 reads TGCGCCAGCAGCTCCCTCGAAGGCGGGAGCAGGGACAATGAGCAGTTCTTC. It is translated as CASSSLEGGSRDNEQFF.

This clonotype was detected a few times. The chain is built from TRBV4-1 and TRBJ1-2; possible D gene TRBD1, 5 bases. The CDR3 extends over 12 amino acids. Trimming shortened V by 2 bases and J by 4 bases, and 5 bases separated the two germline ends. Germline CDR1 is MGHRA and CDR2 is YSYEKL. The CDR3 here is CASSQTGYGYTF. The CDR3 nucleotides read TGCGCCAGCAGCCAAACAGGCTATGGCTACACCTTC.

The chain has TRBV7-9 and TRBJ1-2; D unresolved. The V and J ends lost 6 bases and 8 bases respectively, with 16 bases between them. The CDR3 has 13 residues. CDR1 SEHNR and CDR2 FQNEAQ come from the germline V gene (reference sequence). CDR3 region: CASSPGSFEGYTF. The CDR3 DNA is TGTGCCAGCAGTCCCGGAAGCTTTGAAGGCTACACCTTC. The full variable domain, its missing parts supplied by reference TRBV7-9 and TRBJ1-2, is DTGVSQNPRHKITKRGQNVTFRCDPISEHNRLYWYRQTLGQGPEFLTYFQNEAQLEKSRLLSDRFSAERPKGSFSTLEIQRTEQGDSAMYLCASSPGSFEGYTFGSGTRLTVV.

The chain is built from TRBV5-3 and TRBJ2-7; D unclear. TRBV5-3 qualifies as an ORF whose function is uncertain. V lost 8 bases, J lost 5 bases, and 20 bases lay in between. The CDR3 covers 14 residues. This chain's CDR3 is CASSPREEPHEQYF. CDR3 sequence (DNA): TGTGCCAGCAGCCCGAGAGAGGAGCCCCACGAGCAGTACTTC.

This clonotype came up many times. CDR3 amino acids: CASSINPGEPQHF. In DNA form, the CDR3 reads TGTGCCAGTAGTATTAATCCCGGAGAGCCCCAGCATTTT. The gene calls are TRBV19 and TRBJ1-5; no firm D call. The ends were cut back, 3 bases at V and 8 bases at J, with 11 bases in the middle. CDR1 and CDR2 from the germline V gene are LNHDA and SQIVND (reference sequence). The CDR3 loop spans 13 amino acids.

Turning to this clonotype: This may arise from a read error, as a much more abundant clone is one base away. The CDR3 is CASSEVAGYQETQYF. In DNA form, the CDR3 reads TGTGCCAGCAGTGAGGTAGCGGGATACCAAGAGACCCAGTACTTC. The rearrangement uses TRBV2 and TRBJ2-5; 8 bases fit TRBD2. Per germline, CDR1 SNHLY and CDR2 FYNNEI. CDR3 length: 15 amino acids. V was pared by 3 bases and J by 0 bases, with 3 bases of the junction left unmatched.

The rearrangement uses TRBV28 and TRBJ2-3; 7 bases line up with TRBD1. Germline-derived CDR1 and CDR2 are MDHEN and SYDVKM. This CDR3 is built from 15 residues. V shed 8 bases and J 5 bases; nucleotides not matched to a gene: 13. Here the CDR3 reads CASEAGTASVDTQYF. CDR3 in DNA: TGTGCCAGCGAGGCCGGGACAGCGTCAGTAGATACGCAGTATTTT.

The CDR3 DNA sequence: TGTGCCAGCCAACGGCTTGGTGCTCCGGGACTCAATCAGCCCCAGCATTTT. Amino acids: CASQRLGAPGLNQPQHF. The rearrangement uses TRBV5-5 and TRBJ1-5; maybe TRBD1 (5 bases). V lost 7 bases and J lost 3, with 23 bases in between. The CDR3 has 17 residues. CDR1 is SGHKS, CDR2 YYEKEE, per germline (reference sequence).

This clonotype turned up a few times. V and J are TRBV5-6 and TRBJ1-6, with D possibly matching TRBD1 (5 bases). CDR1 and CDR2 (germline): SGHDT, YYEEEE. The V end lost 10 bases, the J end lost 4 bases, and 12 bases lay between the germline ends. This CDR3 is 13 amino acids long. The CDR3 spells CAGTDTYNSPLHF. The CDR3 DNA sequence: TGTGCCGGCACGGACACTTATAATTCACCCCTCCACTTT.

The rearrangement links TRBV13 to TRBJ2-3, with 9 bases matching TRBD2. Trimming at V came to 8 bases and at J to 2 bases, leaving 5 bases not matched to a gene. CDR1 and CDR2 (germline): PRHDT, FYEKMQ (reference sequence). CDR3 size: 14 residues. The CDR3 protein is CASLAGGSTDTQYF. The CDR3, as DNA: TGTGCCAGCTTGGCGGGGGGGTCCACAGATACGCAGTATTTT.

This clonotype has a count of ten or more. The chain uses TRBV15 and TRBJ2-1; 11 bases line up with TRBD1. Germline V lookup: CDR1 LNHNV, CDR2 YYDKDF (reference sequence). V was clipped by 6 bases and J by 7 bases; unmatched bases: 5. The CDR3 sequence is 14 residues long. In nucleotides, the CDR3 is TGTGCCACCAGTAGTGGGACAGGGGGTAATGAGCAGTTCTTC. As protein: CATSSGTGGNEQFF.

This sequence joins TRBV27 and TRBJ2-2; no clear D gene. Germline V gives CDR1 MNHEY, CDR2 SMNVEV (reference sequence). The CDR3 length is 13 residues. The ends were cut back, 4 bases at V and 9 bases at J, with 12 bases in the middle. CDR3 nucleotide sequence: TGTGCCAGCAGTTACTCACCGAGGAGGGAGCTGTTTTTT. Protein: CASSYSPRRELFF.

Details on this clonotype: No conserved phenylalanine or tryptophan is present at the end of the CDR3, so a read error is the likely explanation. The chain has TRBV6-5 and TRBJ2-1; 7 nucleotides line up with TRBD1. The CDR3 spans 14 residues. The trim removed 2 bases at V and 4 bases at J, leaving 2 bases unmatched. The germline CDR1 and CDR2 sequences are MNHEY and SVGAGI. The CDR3 sequence: CASSYDRDYNEQFS. Written as DNA, the CDR3 is TGTGCCAGCAGTTACGACAGGGATTACAATGAGCAGTTCTCC.

To note about this clonotype: A clone one base away is much larger, so this may be a read error. The genes are TRBV28 and TRBJ1-1; 9 bases line up with TRBD1. CDR1 is MDHEN and CDR2 is SYDVKM in the germline V gene. The CDR3 contains 16 residues. The CDR3 loop is CASSQTGGPMNTVAFF. The CDR3, as DNA: TGTGCCAGCAGCCAGACAGGGGGACCGATGAACACTGTAGCTTTCTTT.